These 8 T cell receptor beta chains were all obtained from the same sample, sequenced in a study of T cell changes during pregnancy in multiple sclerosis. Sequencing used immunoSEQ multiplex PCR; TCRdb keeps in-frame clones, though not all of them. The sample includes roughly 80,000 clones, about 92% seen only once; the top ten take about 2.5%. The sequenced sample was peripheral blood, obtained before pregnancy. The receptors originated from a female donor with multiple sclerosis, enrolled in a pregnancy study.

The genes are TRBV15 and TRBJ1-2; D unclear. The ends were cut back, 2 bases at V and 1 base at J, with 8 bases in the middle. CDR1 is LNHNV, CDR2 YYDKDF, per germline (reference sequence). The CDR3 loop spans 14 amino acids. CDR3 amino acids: CATSRPGFNYGYTF. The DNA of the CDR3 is TGTGCCACCAGCAGACCGGGATTTAACTATGGCTACACCTTC.

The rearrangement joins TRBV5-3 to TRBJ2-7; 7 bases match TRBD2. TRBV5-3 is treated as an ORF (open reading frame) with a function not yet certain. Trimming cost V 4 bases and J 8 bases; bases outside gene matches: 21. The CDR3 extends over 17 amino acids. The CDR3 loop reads CARSTPVPGLERVKQYF. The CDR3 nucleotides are TGTGCCAGAAGCACCCCCGTCCCCGGACTAGAGAGGGTTAAGCAGTACTTC.

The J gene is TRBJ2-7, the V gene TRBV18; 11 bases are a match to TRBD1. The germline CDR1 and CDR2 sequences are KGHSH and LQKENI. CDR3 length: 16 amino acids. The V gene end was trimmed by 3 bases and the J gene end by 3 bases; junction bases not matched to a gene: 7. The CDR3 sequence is CASSPVTGTGGYEQYF. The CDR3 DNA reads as TGTGCCAGCTCACCGGTTACCGGGACAGGGGGCTACGAGCAGTACTTC.

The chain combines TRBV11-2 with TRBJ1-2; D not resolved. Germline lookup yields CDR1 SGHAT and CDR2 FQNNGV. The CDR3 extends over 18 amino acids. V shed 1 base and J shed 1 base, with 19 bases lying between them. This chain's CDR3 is CASSLGPFGRDINYGYTF. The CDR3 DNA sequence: TGTGCCAGCAGCTTAGGACCCTTTGGGAGAGATATTAACTATGGCTACACCTTC.

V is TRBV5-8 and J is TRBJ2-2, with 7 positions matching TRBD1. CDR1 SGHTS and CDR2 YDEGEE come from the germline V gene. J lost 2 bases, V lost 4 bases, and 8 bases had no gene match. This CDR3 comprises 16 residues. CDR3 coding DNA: TGTGCCAGCAGCGTGGCCGGGACAGCCAACACCGGGGAGCTGTTTTTT. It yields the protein CASSVAGTANTGELFF.

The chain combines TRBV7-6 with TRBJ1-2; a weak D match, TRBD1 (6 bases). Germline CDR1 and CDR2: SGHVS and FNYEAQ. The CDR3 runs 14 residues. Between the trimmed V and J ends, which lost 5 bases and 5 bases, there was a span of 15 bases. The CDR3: CASSPDGGLYGYTF. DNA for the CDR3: TGTGCCAGCAGCCCCGACGGGGGGCTGTATGGCTACACCTTC.

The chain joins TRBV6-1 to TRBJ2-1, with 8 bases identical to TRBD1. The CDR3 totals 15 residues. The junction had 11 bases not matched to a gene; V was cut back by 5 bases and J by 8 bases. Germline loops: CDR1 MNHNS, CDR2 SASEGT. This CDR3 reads CASSSTRTGRDEQFF. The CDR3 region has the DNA TGTGCCAGCAGTTCCACCAGGACAGGGAGAGATGAGCAGTTCTTC.

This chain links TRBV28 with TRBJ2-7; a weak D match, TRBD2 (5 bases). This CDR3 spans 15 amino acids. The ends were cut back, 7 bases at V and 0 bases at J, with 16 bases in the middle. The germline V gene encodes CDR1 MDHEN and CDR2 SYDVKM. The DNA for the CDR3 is TGTGCCAGCAATCGTGGAGCGGTTAGCTCCTACGAGCAGTACTTC. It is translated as CASNRGAVSSYEQYF.